This is a list of T cell receptor beta chains from one sample in a study of blood T cell repertoires in COVID-19. Measured with immunoSEQ multiplex PCR; TCRdb has only the in-frame clones, and not every one. Of about 180,000 clones in the sample, about 88% are singletons; the top ten hold 1% to 1.5%. The specimen was PBMCs or T cells enriched from blood (not recorded which). These receptor sequences come from a human donor with acute COVID-19. The donor label of this sample is uncertain. Both conserved end residues are part of each CDR3. Each record gives: D gene, clone size, J gene, V gene, CDR3 DNA, CDR3 protein. A D gene is named only where the DNA matches it firmly. Only part of the rows carry a size: once, few, many, or a class if the clone is expanded.

>-|once|TRBJ1-6|TRBV2
TGTGCCAGCAGTGAAGCGACAGGCTATAATTCACCCCTCCACTTT
CASSEATGYNSPLHF
>-|-|TRBJ1-1|TRBV5-1
TGCGCCAGCAGCTTGAGGCAGGAGAACACTGAAGCTTTCTTT
CASSLRQENTEAFF
>-|-|TRBJ1-1|TRBV7-9
TGTGCCAGCAGCTTACCTACGGGAGTGACGTCTGGCAACGCTGAAGCTTTCTTT
CASSLPTGVTSGNAEAFF
>-|-|TRBJ2-1|TRBV2
TGTGCCAGCAGTGTACGGGGGTACAATGAGCAGTTCTTC
CASSVRGYNEQFF
>-|-|TRBJ1-1|TRBV29-1
TGCAGCGTTGAACCTCTGGGGCAGACTGAAGCTTTCTTT
CSVEPLGQTEAFF
>-|-|TRBJ2-3|TRBV27
TGTGCCAGCGGGGAGCTTTGGGGTGGAGATACGCAGTATTTT
CASGELWGGDTQYF
>TRBD1|-|TRBJ1-5|TRBV19
TGTGCCAGTAGTCCCCCAATGGCGGGACAGGGCTTTAATCAGCCCCAGCATTTT
CASSPPMAGQGFNQPQHF
>-|-|TRBJ1-4|TRBV7-9
TGTGCCAGCAGCCCTCACCCCGGTCTCTTAAGGAGTAATGAAAAACTGTTTTTT
CASSPHPGLLRSNEKLFF
>-|-|TRBJ2-1|TRBV5-1
TGCGCCAGCAGCTTATCCTCTGGCTTAAGCTCCTACAATGAGCAGTTCTTC
CASSLSSGLSSYNEQFF
>-|-|TRBJ1-4|TRBV5-1
TGCGCCAGCAGCTCGGACAGTAATGAGGAAAAACTGTTTTTT
CASSSDSNEEKLFF
>TRBD1|-|TRBJ2-7|TRBV3-1/TRBV3-2
TGTGCCAGCAGCCGGGGACAGAACTACGAGCAGTACTTC
CASSRGQNYEQYF
>-|once|TRBJ2-4|TRBV18
TGTGCCAGCTCACCAGAGCGATTAGCCAAAAACATTCAGTACTTC
CASSPERLAKNIQYF
>TRBD1|-|TRBJ2-4|TRBV20-1
TGCAGTGCTAGTGGACAGGGTGGAAACATTCAGTACTTC
CSASGQGGNIQYF
>TRBD2|-|TRBJ2-5|TRBV6-2/TRBV6-3
TGTGCCAGCAGTTACCCCAGGACTAGCGGGGGTCGCGAAGAGACCCAGTACTTC
CASSYPRTSGGREETQYF
>TRBD2|-|TRBJ2-5|TRBV5-6
TGTGCCAGCAGCTATAATAGCGGGGGGGCGAATCAGCAAGAGACCCAGTACTTC
CASSYNSGGANQQETQYF
>TRBD1|-|TRBJ1-2|TRBV19
TGTGCCAGTAGTTTCCTCGACAGGGGCAATGGCTACACCTTC
CASSFLDRGNGYTF
>-|once|TRBJ1-2|TRBV29-1
TGCAGCGTTGCCAGGGTTAACTATGGCTACACCTTC
CSVARVNYGYTF
>TRBD1|-|TRBJ1-2|TRBV9
TGTGCCAGCAGCGGCCTCCCGCACAGGGGACCCTATGGCTACACCTTC
CASSGLPHRGPYGYTF
>TRBD2|-|TRBJ2-7|TRBV27
TGTGCCAGCAGTTTCCGGGGACTAGCGGGGTGCTACGAGCAGTACTTC
CASSFRGLAGCYEQYF
>-|once|TRBJ2-3|TRBV29-1
TGCAGCGTGGACCGCGGGGTGGATAAAGATACGCAGTATTTT
CSVDRGVDKDTQYF
>-|-|TRBJ1-3|TRBV10-3
TGTGCCATCAGAGACAGTCTTTTCTCTGGAAACACCATATATTTT
CAIRDSLFSGNTIYF
>-|-|TRBJ2-2|TRBV12-3/TRBV12-4
TGTGCCATTGACAGCCAGGGCACCGGGGAGCTGTTTTTT
CAIDSQGTGELFF
>TRBD1|-|TRBJ2-5|TRBV5-1
TGCGCCAGCAGCTTTAGGACAGGCCTCCAAGAGACCCAGTACTTC
CASSFRTGLQETQYF
>-|-|TRBJ2-7|TRBV5-1
TGCGCCAGCAGCTCCCTGCGGCCAGCTGGCTACGAGCAGTACTTC
CASSSLRPAGYEQYF
>TRBD1|-|TRBJ2-7|TRBV27
TGTGCCAGCAGCACAGGGGATTCCTACGAGCAGTACTTC
CASSTGDSYEQYF
>TRBD1|few|TRBJ2-2|TRBV7-9
TGTGCCAGCAGCACGGTCCCCCGACAGGGGATTGGCGGGGAGCTGTTTTTT
CASSTVPRQGIGGELFF
>TRBD1|-|TRBJ1-2|TRBV7-6
TGTGCCAGCAGCTCGCAAGAGTACAGGGGAAAAGCTAACTATGGCTACACCTTC
CASSSQEYRGKANYGYTF
>TRBD1|-|TRBJ1-6|TRBV4-3
TGCGCCAGCAGCCGGGACAGGGGCCCGAATTCACCCCTCCACTTT
CASSRDRGPNSPLHF
>TRBD2|-|TRBJ2-7|TRBV15
TGTGCCACCAGCAGAGAGTCGACTAGCGGGGGCTTCTCCTACGAGCAGTACTTC
CATSRESTSGGFSYEQYF
>-|-|TRBJ2-7|TRBV23-1
TGCGCCAGCAGTCAACCCCGGGGGGCGAACGAGCAGTACTTC
CASSQPRGANEQYF
>TRBD1|-|TRBJ2-7|TRBV6-5
TGTGCCAGCAGGGGGACAGGGAACACCTACGAGCAGTACTTC
CASRGTGNTYEQYF
>-|-|TRBJ2-2|TRBV7-2
TGTGCCAGCAGCTTCGACGGCCGAGGCACCGGGGAGCTGTTTTTT
CASSFDGRGTGELFF
>TRBD1|-|TRBJ1-2|TRBV24-1
TGTGCCACCAGTGAGAAAACAGGGGCTGGGGGCTACACCTTC
CATSEKTGAGGYTF
>TRBD1|-|TRBJ1-2|TRBV18
TGTGCCAGCTCACCCCGACAGGGCGGGTTGTTTGGTCAGACTGGCTACACCTTC
CASSPRQGGLFGQTGYTF
>TRBD1|few|TRBJ1-4|TRBV2
TGTGCCAGCACAACAGGGGGCGGCGAAAAACTGTTTTTT
CASTTGGGEKLFF
>TRBD1|-|TRBJ1-3|TRBV6-2/TRBV6-3
TGTGCCAGCAGTTCTACAGGGGGCTCTGGAAACACCATATATTTT
CASSSTGGSGNTIYF
>TRBD1|-|TRBJ1-1|TRBV19
TGTGCCAGTAGTATAGCGGCAGGGGGAGTCACTGAAGCTTTCTTT
CASSIAAGGVTEAFF
>-|-|TRBJ1-5|TRBV19
TGTGCCAGTAAGCGGGCCGATTATAGCAATCAGCCCCAGCATTTT
CASKRADYSNQPQHF
>TRBD2|-|TRBJ2-1|TRBV24-1
TGTGCCACCAGTGACCCGGGACTAGCGGCCAATGAGCAGTTCTTC
CATSDPGLAANEQFF
>TRBD1|once|TRBJ2-4|TRBV5-1
TGCGCCAGCAGCCCGGGACAGGGCGGAAACATTCAGTACTTC
CASSPGQGGNIQYF
>-|-|TRBJ2-7|TRBV21-1
TGTGCCAGCAGCAAAGGGGCGGACAGGGGGCTTTACGAGCAGTACTTC
CASSKGADRGLYEQYF
>TRBD2|-|TRBJ2-2|TRBV9
TGTGCCAGCAGCGGACCCCCTCTGGGCGGGGGGCCAAATCAGATTACGTCCGGGGAGCTGTTTTTT
CASSGPPLGGGPNQITSGELFF
>-|-|TRBJ1-4|TRBV5-4
TGTGCCAGCAGCGCCCCAGGGTACGAAAAACTGTTTTTT
CASSAPGYEKLFF